This T cell receptor (beta chain) emerged from a study of blood T cell repertoires in COVID-19. For the study at large: Specimens from acute and convalescent COVID-19 originated in the United States, Italy and Spain. T cells, B-cell-depleted T cells, or PBMCs supplied cDNA or gDNA.

Per the authors' pipeline: Reference gene primers were amplified, and this amplification served to estimate nucleated cell counts. The protocol was immunoSEQ multiplex PCR, while the TCRdb copy is restricted to in-frame clones and leaves out a portion. The DNA was the basis for D and trimming; V, J and clone size are from that table. The data contain 200,000 to 250,000 clones, about 90% of them seen just once; the ten biggest clones take up roughly 12%. The trim removed 3 bases at V and 8 bases at J, leaving 12 bases unmatched. Germline V lookup: CDR1 MNHEY, CDR2 SMNVEV (reference sequence). This CDR3 region has 15 residues.

This sequence joins TRBV27 and TRBJ1-2; 7 bases match TRBD1. The sequence derives from a woman aged 18-30 years who had recovered from COVID-19. The source material was peripheral blood. The CDR3 DNA sequence: TGTGCCAGCAGTTTGAGTCTACAGGGGACTGGGGGCTACACCTTC. Its translation is CASSLSLQGTGGYTF.